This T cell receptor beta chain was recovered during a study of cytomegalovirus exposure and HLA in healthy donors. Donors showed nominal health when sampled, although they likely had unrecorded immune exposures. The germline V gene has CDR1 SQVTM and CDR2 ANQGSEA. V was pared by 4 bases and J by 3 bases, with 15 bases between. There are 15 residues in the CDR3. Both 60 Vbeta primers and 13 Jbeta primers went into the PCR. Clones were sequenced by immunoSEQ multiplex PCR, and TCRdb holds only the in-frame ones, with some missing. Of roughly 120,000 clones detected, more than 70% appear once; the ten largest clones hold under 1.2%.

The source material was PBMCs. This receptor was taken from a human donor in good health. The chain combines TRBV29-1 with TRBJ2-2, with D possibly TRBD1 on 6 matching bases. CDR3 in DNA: TGCAGCGTTGCCACAGGGTACCGACACACCGGGGAGCTGTTTTTT. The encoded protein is CSVATGYRHTGELFF.